This T cell receptor beta chain was obtained from a study of Graves' ophthalmopathy and Graves' hyperthyroidism. Whole-study results and caveats: The model forecast ophthalmopathy progression, reaching roughly 70% sensitivity and around 75% specificity.

In regard to this clonotype: Its matching antigen is unknown.

Amplification of the TCR beta CDR3 regions used RNA transcripts (as template). An initial RT-PCR round employing HTBI primers preceded a second-round multiplex PCR. TCRdb re-analysed the multiplex PCR reads in MiXCR, keeping a single row per CDR3 protein. The sample holds around 1.1 million distinct CDR3 sequences, about 38% seen once. The TCR originated in an adult man with Graves' hyperthyroidism. Sequenced sample: peripheral blood or thyroid tissue (not recorded which).

Written as DNA, the CDR3 is TGTGCCAGTGGTACCCACCAGGGGGCGCACGGCTACACCTTC. Translated, it gives CASGTHQGAHGYTF. The chain couples TRBV19 to TRBJ1-2; 8 nucleotides match TRBD1. The junction had 13 bases not matched to a gene; V was cut back by 8 bases and J by 8 bases. This CDR3 contains 14 residues. The germline gives CDR1 LNHDA, CDR2 SQIVND (reference sequence).